The 8 T cell receptor beta chains given below trace back to one sample, sequenced in a study of blood T cell repertoires in COVID-19 (TCRdb year 2020). Libraries were prepared through the immunoSEQ multiplex PCR assay. What TCRdb holds here is the immuneACCESS table cut down to in-frame rearrangements. Part of the clones is not present; checked against another copy, under half of the missing clones reflect an unresolved V gene, and the others are unexplained. The sample table lists some 260,000 clones, around 89% of them with a count of one. Clones ranked in the top ten supply under 9.5% of the sample. Sequenced material: PBMCs or T cells enriched from blood (not recorded which). Source of these receptors: a man in his forties or fifties who had recovered from COVID-19.

V usage is TRBV5-1 and J usage is TRBJ1-1; no clear D. With 3 bases removed from V and 11 bases from J, the gap between germline ends came to 14 bases. Germline CDR1 is SGHRS and CDR2 is YFSETQ. The CDR3 runs to 12 residues. The DNA of the CDR3 is TGCGCCAGCAGCTCGACTCTACCGGGGGCTTTCTTT. This gives the protein CASSSTLPGAFF.

The gene calls are TRBV7-9 and TRBJ1-2, with D unresolved. There are 13 residues in the CDR3. Germline-derived CDR1 and CDR2 are SEHNR and FQNEAQ (reference sequence). The V and J ends lost 4 bases and 5 bases respectively, with 11 bases between them. The CDR3 nucleotides are TGTGCCAGCAGCTCGGTTGCGGGTTATGGCTACACCTTC. Amino acid sequence: CASSSVAGYGYTF.

The V call is TRBV27, the J call TRBJ2-7; 8 nucleotides match TRBD1. The CDR3 consists of 12 residues. V shed 10 bases and J 5 bases; nucleotides not matched to a gene: 7. Germline V lookup: CDR1 MNHEY, CDR2 SMNVEV (reference sequence). CDR3 coding DNA: TGTGCCAACATATTGACAGGGGACGAGCAGTACTTC. Its translation is CANILTGDEQYF.

The rearrangement links TRBV5-5 to TRBJ1-5; 8 positions match TRBD1. J lost 6 bases, V lost 2 bases, and 4 bases had no gene match. Germline-derived CDR1 and CDR2 are SGHKS and YYEKEE (reference sequence). The CDR3 spans 14 residues. CDR3 amino acids: CASSFGQGGQPQHF. The DNA of the CDR3 is TGTGCCAGCAGCTTCGGACAGGGTGGTCAGCCCCAGCATTTT.

There are many counts of this clone. The chain couples TRBV2 to TRBJ2-7; no definite D call. The germline CDR1 and CDR2 sequences are SNHLY and FYNNEI. Trimming removed 1 base at V and 4 bases at J, with 8 bases between. The CDR3 is 13 amino acids. CDR3 region: CASSEGLAYEQYF. The CDR3 DNA follows: TGTGCCAGCAGTGAAGGATTGGCTTACGAGCAGTACTTC.

This clone was seen once. V usage is TRBV2 and J usage is TRBJ2-5; TRBD1 aligns across 9 bases. The CDR3 extends over 14 amino acids. J gave up 5 bases and V 1 base, and 2 bases lay outside the gene matches. Germline V lookup: CDR1 SNHLY, CDR2 FYNNEI. In nucleotides, the CDR3 is TGTGCCAGCAGTGAAGACAGGGGGCGCGAGACCCAGTACTTC. It encodes CASSEDRGRETQYF. The whole variable domain, remainder taken from reference TRBV2 and TRBJ2-5, is EPEVTQTPSHQVTQMGQEVILRCVPISNHLYFYWYRQILGQKVEFLVSFYNNEISEKSEIFDDQFSVERPDGSNFTLKIRSTKLEDSAMYFCASSEDRGRETQYFGPGTRLLVL.

This rearrangement joins TRBV29-1 to TRBJ1-2; 7 nucleotides match TRBD1. Germline V gene data show CDR1 as SQVTM and CDR2 as ANQGSEA. The CDR3 has 13 residues. V was pared by 4 bases and J by 2 bases, with 4 bases of the junction left unmatched. The CDR3 protein is CSVGRDRNYGYTF. CDR3 DNA: TGCAGCGTTGGTAGGGACAGAAACTATGGCTACACCTTC. The entire variable domain, with the rest obtained from reference TRBV29-1 and TRBJ1-2, is as follows: SAVISQKPSRDICQRGTSLTIQCQVDSQVTMMFWYRQQPGQSLTLIATANQGSEATYESGFVIDKFPISRPNLTFSTLTVSNMSPEDSSIYLCSVGRDRNYGYTFGSGTRLTVV.

In this sample, this clone turned up once. This chain uses TRBV9 with TRBJ1-4; TRBD1 matches at 11 bases. Germline trimming cut 0 bases from V and 3 bases from J; bases unmatched to any gene: 4. The length of the CDR3 is 17 residues. Germline V gene sequence: CDR1 SGDLS, CDR2 YYNGEE. In DNA form, the CDR3 reads TGTGCCAGCAGCGTAGAGGGACAGGGGGTGCCTAATGAAAAACTGTTTTTT. Translation: CASSVEGQGVPNEKLFF.